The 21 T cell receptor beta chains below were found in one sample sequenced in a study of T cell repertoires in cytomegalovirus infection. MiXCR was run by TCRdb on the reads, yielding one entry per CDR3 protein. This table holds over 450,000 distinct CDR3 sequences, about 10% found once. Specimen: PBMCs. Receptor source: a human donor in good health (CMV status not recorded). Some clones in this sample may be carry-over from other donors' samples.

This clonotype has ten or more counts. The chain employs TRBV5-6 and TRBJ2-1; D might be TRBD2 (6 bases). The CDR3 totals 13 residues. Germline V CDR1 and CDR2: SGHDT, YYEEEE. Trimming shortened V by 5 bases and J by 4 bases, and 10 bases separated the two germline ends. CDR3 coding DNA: TGTGCCAGCAGGACCGGGAGTTACAATGAGCAGTTCTTC. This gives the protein CASRTGSYNEQFF. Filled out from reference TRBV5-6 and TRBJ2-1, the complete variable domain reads DAGVTQSPTHLIKTRGQQVTLRCSPKSGHDTVSWYQQALGQGPQFIFQYYEEEERQRGNFPDRFSGHQFPNYSSELNVNALLLGDSALYLCASRTGSYNEQFFGPGTRLTVL.

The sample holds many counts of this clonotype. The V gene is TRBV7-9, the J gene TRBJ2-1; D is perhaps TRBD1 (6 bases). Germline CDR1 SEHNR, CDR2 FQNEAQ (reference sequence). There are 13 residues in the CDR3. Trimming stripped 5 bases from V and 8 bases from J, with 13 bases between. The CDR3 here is CASSASGADEQFF. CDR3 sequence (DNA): TGTGCCAGCAGCGCGTCAGGGGCTGATGAGCAGTTCTTC.

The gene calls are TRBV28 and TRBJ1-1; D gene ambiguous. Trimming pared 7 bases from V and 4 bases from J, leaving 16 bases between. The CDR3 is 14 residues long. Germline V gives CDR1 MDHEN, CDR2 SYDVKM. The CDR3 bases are TGTGCCAGCACCGGATGGGCGGCGGGCACTGAAGCTTTCTTT. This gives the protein CASTGWAAGTEAFF. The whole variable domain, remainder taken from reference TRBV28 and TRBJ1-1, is DVKVTQSSRYLVKRTGEKVFLECVQDMDHENMFWYRQDPGLGLRLIYFSYDVKMKEKGDIPEGYSVSREKKERFSLILESASTNQTSMYLCASTGWAAGTEAFFGQGTRLTVV.

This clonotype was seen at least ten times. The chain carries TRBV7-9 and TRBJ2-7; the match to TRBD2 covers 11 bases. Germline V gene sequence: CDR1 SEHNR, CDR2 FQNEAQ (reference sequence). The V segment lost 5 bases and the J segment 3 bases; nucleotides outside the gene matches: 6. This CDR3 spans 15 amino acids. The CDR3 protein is CASSGTGLAVYEQYF. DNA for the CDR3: TGTGCCAGCAGCGGGACGGGACTAGCGGTCTACGAGCAGTACTTC. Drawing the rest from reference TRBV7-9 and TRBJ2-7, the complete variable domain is DTGVSQNPRHKITKRGQNVTFRCDPISEHNRLYWYRQTLGQGPEFLTYFQNEAQLEKSRLLSDRFSAERPKGSFSTLEIQRTEQGDSAMYLCASSGTGLAVYEQYFGPGTRLTVT.

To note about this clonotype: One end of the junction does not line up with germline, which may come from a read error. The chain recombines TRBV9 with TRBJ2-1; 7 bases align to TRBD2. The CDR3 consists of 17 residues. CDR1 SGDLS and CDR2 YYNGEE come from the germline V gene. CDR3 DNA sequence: TGTGCCAGCAGCGTAGAAGGGGCTAGCGGATACTACAATGAGCAGTTCTTT. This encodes CASSVEGASGYYNEQFF.

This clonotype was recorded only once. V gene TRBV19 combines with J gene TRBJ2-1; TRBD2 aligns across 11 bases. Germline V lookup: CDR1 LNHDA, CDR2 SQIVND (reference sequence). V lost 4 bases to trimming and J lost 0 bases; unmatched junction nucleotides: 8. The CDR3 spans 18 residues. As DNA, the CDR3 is TGTGCCAGTAGTACGGGACTAGCGGTTGATAACTCCTACAATGAGCAGTTCTTC. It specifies CASSTGLAVDNSYNEQFF.

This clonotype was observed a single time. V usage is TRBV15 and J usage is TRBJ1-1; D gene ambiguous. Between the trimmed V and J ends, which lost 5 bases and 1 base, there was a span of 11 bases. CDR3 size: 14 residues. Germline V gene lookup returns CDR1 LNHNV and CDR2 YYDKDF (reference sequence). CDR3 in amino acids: CATSRRSGNTEAFF. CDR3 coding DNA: TGTGCCACCAGCCGCAGGTCAGGGAACACTGAAGCTTTCTTT.

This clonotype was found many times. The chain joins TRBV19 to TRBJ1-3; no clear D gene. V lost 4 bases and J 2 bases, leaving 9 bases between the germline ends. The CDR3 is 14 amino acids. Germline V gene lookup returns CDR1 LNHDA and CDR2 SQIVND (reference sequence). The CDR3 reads CASSTRVTGNTIYF. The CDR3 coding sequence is TGTGCCAGTAGTACGAGGGTAACTGGAAACACCATATATTTT. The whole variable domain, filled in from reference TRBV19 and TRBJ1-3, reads DGGITQSPKYLFRKEGQNVTLSCEQNLNHDAMYWYRQDPGQGLRLIYYSQIVNDFQKGDIAEGYSVSREKKESFPLTVTSAQKNPTAFYLCASSTRVTGNTIYFGEGSWLTVV.

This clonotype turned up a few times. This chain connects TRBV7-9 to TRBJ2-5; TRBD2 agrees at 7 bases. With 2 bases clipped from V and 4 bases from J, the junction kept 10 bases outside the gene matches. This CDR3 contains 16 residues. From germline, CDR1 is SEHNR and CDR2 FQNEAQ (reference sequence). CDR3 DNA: TGTGCCAGCAGCTTACCGAGCGGGGTTAGGCGAGAGACCCAGTACTTC. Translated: CASSLPSGVRRETQYF.

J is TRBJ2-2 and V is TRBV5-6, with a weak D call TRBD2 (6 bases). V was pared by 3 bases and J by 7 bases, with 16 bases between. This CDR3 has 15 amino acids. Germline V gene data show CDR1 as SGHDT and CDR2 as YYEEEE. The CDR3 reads CASSSPHAGSGELFF. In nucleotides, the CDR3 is TGTGCCAGCAGCTCGCCTCACGCGGGGAGCGGGGAGCTGTTTTTT.

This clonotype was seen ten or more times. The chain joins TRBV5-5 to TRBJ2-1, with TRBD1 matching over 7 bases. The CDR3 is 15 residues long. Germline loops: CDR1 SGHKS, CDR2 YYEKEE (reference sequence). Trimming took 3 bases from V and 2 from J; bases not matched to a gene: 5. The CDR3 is CASSSTGWAYNEQFF. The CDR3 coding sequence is TGTGCCAGCAGCTCGACAGGGTGGGCCTACAATGAGCAGTTCTTC.

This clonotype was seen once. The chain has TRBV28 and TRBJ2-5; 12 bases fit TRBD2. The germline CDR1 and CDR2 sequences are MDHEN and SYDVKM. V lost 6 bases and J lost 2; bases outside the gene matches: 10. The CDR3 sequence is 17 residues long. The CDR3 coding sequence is TGTGCCAGCAGCACCCAACGGACTAGCGGGAAACAAGAGACCCAGTACTTC. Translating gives CASSTQRTSGKQETQYF.

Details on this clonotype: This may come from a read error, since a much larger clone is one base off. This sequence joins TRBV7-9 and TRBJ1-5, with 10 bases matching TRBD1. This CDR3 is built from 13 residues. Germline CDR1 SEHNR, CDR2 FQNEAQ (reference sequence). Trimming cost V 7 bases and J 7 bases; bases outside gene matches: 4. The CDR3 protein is CASTGTGEQPQHF. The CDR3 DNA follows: TGTGCCAGCACCGGGACAGGGGAACAGCCCCAGCATTTT.

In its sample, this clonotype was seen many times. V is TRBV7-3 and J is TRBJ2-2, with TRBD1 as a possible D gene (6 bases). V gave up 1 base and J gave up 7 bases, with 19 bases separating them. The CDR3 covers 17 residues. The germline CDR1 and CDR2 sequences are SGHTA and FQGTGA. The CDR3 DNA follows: TGTGCCAGCAGCTTAAGATGGGGACACGAAACGGGCGGGGAGCTGTTTTTT. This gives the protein CASSLRWGHETGGELFF.

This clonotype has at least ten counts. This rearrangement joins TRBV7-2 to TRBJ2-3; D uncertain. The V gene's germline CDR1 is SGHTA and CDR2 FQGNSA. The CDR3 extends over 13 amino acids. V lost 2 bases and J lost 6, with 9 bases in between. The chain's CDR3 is CASSLTDGDTQYF. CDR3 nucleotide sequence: TGTGCCAGCAGCTTAACTGACGGGGATACGCAGTATTTT.

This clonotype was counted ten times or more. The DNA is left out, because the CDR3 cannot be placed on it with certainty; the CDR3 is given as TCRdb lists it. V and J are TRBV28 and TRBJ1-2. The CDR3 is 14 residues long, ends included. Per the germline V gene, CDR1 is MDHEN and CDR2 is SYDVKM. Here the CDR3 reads CASSFLAGIYGYTF.

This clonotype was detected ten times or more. CDR3 amino acids: CASSRGMDSAFF. CDR3 in DNA: TGTGCCAGCAGTCGCGGGATGGACTCAGCTTTCTTT. The rearrangement links TRBV6-1 to TRBJ1-1; D unclear. V gave up 5 bases and J gave up 10 bases, with 14 bases separating them. The CDR3 sequence is 12 residues long. The germline V gene has CDR1 MNHNS and CDR2 SASEGT.

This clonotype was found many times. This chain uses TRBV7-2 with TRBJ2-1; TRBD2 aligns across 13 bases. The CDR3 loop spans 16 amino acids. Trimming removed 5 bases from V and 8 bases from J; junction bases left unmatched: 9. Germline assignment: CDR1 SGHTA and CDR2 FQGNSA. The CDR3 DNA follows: TGTGCCAGCAGCGCCCTACTAGCGGGAGGGAGTGATGAGCAGTTCTTC. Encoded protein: CASSALLAGGSDEQFF.

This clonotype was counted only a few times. CDR3 sequence reads: CASKRGLAEETQYF. CDR3 in DNA: TGTGCCAGTAAGAGGGGGTTAGCGGAAGAGACCCAGTACTTC. V usage is TRBV19 and J usage is TRBJ2-5, with D perhaps given as TRBD1 or TRBD2 (6 bases each). Trimming took 7 bases from V and 3 from J, leaving 15 bases between them. Looked up from germline, CDR1 is LNHDA and CDR2 is SQIVND (reference sequence). This CDR3 contains 14 residues.

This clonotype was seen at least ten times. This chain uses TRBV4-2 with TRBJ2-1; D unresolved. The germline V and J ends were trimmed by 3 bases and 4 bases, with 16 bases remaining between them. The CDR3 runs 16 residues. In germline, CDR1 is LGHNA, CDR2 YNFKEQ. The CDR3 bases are TGTGCCAGCAGCCAGGCTGTGGACCGGCCTTACAATGAGCAGTTCTTC. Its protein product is CASSQAVDRPYNEQFF.

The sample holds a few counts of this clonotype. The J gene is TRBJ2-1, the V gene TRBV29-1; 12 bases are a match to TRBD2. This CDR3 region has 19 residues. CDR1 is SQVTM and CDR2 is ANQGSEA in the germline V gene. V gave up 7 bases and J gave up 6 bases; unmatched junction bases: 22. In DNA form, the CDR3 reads TGCAGCGCGGGGCGGCCACTACGGAAACTAGCGGGGGGAACCAATGAGCAGTTCTTC. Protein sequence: CSAGRPLRKLAGGTNEQFF.